Listed below are T cell receptor beta chains from one sample, sequenced in a study of breast tumors, draining lymph nodes, adjacent tissues. TCRdb called the multiplex PCR reads again in MiXCR, with one record for every CDR3 protein. The repertoire has around 140,000 distinct CDR3 sequences, approximately 29% of them found once; the top ten carry around 2.3%. Sequencing was performed on axillary lymph node tissue. The receptors derive from a female donor with breast cancer. Some clones in this sample may be carry-over from other donors' samples. CDR3s include the opening cysteine and the closing phenylalanine or tryptophan. The D gene is left open where the match is weak. Clone size is shown for a subset of rows, as once, few, many or a class of expanded clone.

size	V	J	D	CDR3	DNA
many	TRBV6-6	TRBJ1-4	.	CASSWGRANEKLFF	TGTGCCAGCAGTTGGGGCAGGGCTAATGAAAAACTGTTTTTT
few	TRBV29-1	TRBJ1-1	.	CSVVPGGNTEAFF	TGCAGCGTTGTGCCGGGTGGGAACACTGAAGCTTTCTTT
.	TRBV2	TRBJ1-5	TRBD1	CASSGDRRNQPQHF	TGTGCCAGCAGTGGGGACAGAAGAAATCAGCCCCAGCATTTT
many	TRBV12-3/TRBV12-4	TRBJ1-6	.	CASSTASYNSPLHF	TGTGCCAGCAGTACGGCTTCCTATAATTCACCCCTCCACTTT
many	TRBV19	TRBJ2-3	TRBD2	CASSIVAGGATDTQYF	TGTGCCAGTAGTATCGTCGCGGGGGGTGCCACAGATACGCAGTATTTT
.	TRBV20-1	TRBJ1-4	TRBD1	CSARDPGGDEKLFF	TGCAGTGCTAGAGATCCAGGGGGAGATGAAAAACTGTTTTTT
many	TRBV3-1	TRBJ2-5	.	CASRLLTAQGTQYF	TGTGCCAGCAGACTACTGACAGCCCAGGGGACCCAGTACTTC
many	TRBV4-1	TRBJ2-4	.	CASSQDSDRPLAKNIQYF	TGCGCCAGCAGCCAAGATTCCGACAGGCCGCTAGCCAAAAACATTCAGTACTTC
many	TRBV28	TRBJ2-7	.	CASSFEGKRSYEQYF	TGTGCCAGCAGTTTCGAGGGTAAGAGGTCCTACGAGCAGTACTTC
.	TRBV6-1	TRBJ1-6	.	CASSPSPSFYNSPLRF	TGTGCCAGCAGCCCAAGTCCCAGCTTCTATAATTCACCCCTCCGCTTT
many	TRBV6-5	TRBJ2-1	.	CASSYGGELGYEQFF	TGTGCCAGCAGTTACGGCGGGGAACTTGGCTATGAGCAGTTCTTC
.	TRBV7-6	TRBJ2-7	TRBD2	CASSPYSGVSEQYF	TGTGCCAGCAGCCCCTATAGCGGGGTCTCCGAGCAGTACTTC
many	TRBV18	TRBJ2-5	.	CASSPAASPEETQYF	TGTGCCAGCTCACCCGCGGCTAGTCCGGAGGAGACCCAGTACTTC
.	TRBV7-9	TRBJ2-5	.	CASRSGSEGETQYF	TGTGCCAGCCGCAGCGGGTCAGAGGGAGAGACCCAGTACTTC
many	TRBV5-1	TRBJ1-4	.	CASSAGTFNEKLFF	TGCGCCAGCAGCGCCGGGACGTTTAATGAAAAACTGTTTTTT
.	TRBV19	TRBJ1-5	TRBD1	CASSTIDRGWQPQHF	TGTGCCAGTAGTACCATAGACAGGGGCTGGCAGCCCCAGCATTTT
many	TRBV4-1	TRBJ2-3	TRBD1	CASSRGGQGASDTQYF	TGCGCCAGCAGCCGCGGGGGACAGGGGGCTTCAGATACGCAGTATTTT
few	TRBV28	TRBJ1-2	TRBD1	CASSSGTGAADYGYTF	TGTGCCAGCAGTTCCGGGACAGGGGCCGCCGACTATGGCTACACCTTC
many	TRBV11-3	TRBJ2-1	.	CASARGGSYNEQFF	TGTGCCAGCGCCCGCGGTGGGTCCTACAATGAGCAGTTCTTC
many	TRBV6-5	TRBJ1-5	.	CASRAGAGAQHF	TGTGCCAGCAGAGCAGGTGCAGGGGCCCAGCATTTT
once	TRBV20-1	TRBJ1-4	TRBD1	CSARRGQTNAELFF	TGCAGTGCCAGAAGGGGACAGACTAATGCAGAACTGTTTTTT
.	TRBV5-1	TRBJ1-1	TRBD1	CASSFSGTGSTEAFF	TGCGCCAGCAGCTTTAGCGGGACAGGTAGCACTGAAGCTTTCTTT
many	TRBV19	TRBJ2-3	TRBD2	CASSLRLAGGTDTQYF	TGTGCCAGCAGCTTGAGACTAGCGGGGGGGACAGATACGCAGTATTTT
many	TRBV20-1	TRBJ2-6	.	CSAPVGGANVLTF	TGCAGTGCCCCCGTGGGTGGGGCCAACGTCCTGACTTTC
.	TRBV11-2	TRBJ1-6	.	CASSLRNPTLGAYSPLHF	TGTGCCAGCAGCTTACGGAACCCGACACTGGGGGCTTATTCACCCCTCCACTTT
.	TRBV6-5	TRBJ1-3	.	CASTPSGNTIYF	TGTGCCAGCACGCCCTCTGGAAACACCATATATTTT
many	TRBV19	TRBJ1-5	.	CASTQGDQPQHF	TGTGCCAGTACACAGGGTGATCAGCCCCAGCATTTT
many	TRBV20-1	TRBJ1-5	.	CSASQGDNQPQHF	TGCAGTGCTAGTCAGGGTGACAATCAGCCCCAGCATTTT
many	TRBV7-2	TRBJ1-2	.	CASRQSNYGYTF	TGTGCCAGCAGACAATCTAACTATGGCTACACCTTC
.	TRBV6-5	TRBJ1-2	.	CASRVGNYGYTF	TGTGCCAGCAGGGTTGGTAACTATGGCTACACCTTC
many	TRBV20-1	TRBJ1-5	TRBD1	CSAKGGQGLGNQPQHF	TGCAGTGCTAAGGGTGGACAGGGGTTGGGCAATCAGCCCCAGCATTTT
many	TRBV2	TRBJ1-5	.	CASSYGVNQPQHF	TGTGCCAGCAGTTATGGGGTCAATCAGCCCCAGCATTTT
many	TRBV7-2	TRBJ2-1	TRBD2	CASSSKRGPYNEQFF	TGTGCCAGCAGCTCGAAGCGGGGGCCGTACAATGAGCAGTTCTTC
many	TRBV30	TRBJ1-4	.	CAWSRGNTNEKLFF	TGTGCCTGGAGTAGGGGGAATACTAATGAAAAACTGTTTTTT
many	TRBV3-1	TRBJ1-3	.	CASSLAGNTIYF	TGTGCCAGCAGCTTAGCTGGAAACACCATATATTTT
many	TRBV18	TRBJ2-6	.	CASSRYGINSGANVLTF	TGTGCCAGCTCACGCTATGGTATCAACTCTGGGGCCAACGTCCTGACTTTC
many	TRBV7-6	TRBJ2-7	TRBD2	CASSLSAPTGLAGGKQYF	TGTGCCAGCAGCTTATCGGCCCCCACAGGGCTAGCGGGGGGGAAGCAGTACTTC
.	TRBV19	TRBJ1-5	.	CASRDPGALYSNQPRHF	TGTGCCAGTAGGGATCCGGGAGCCCTCTATAGTAATCAGCCCCGGCATTTT
.	TRBV18	TRBJ2-5	.	CASSRDTLQETQYF	TGTGCCAGCTCACGGGACACCCTTCAAGAGACCCAGTACTTC
many	TRBV28	TRBJ1-6	.	CASSSPINSPLHF	TGTGCCAGCAGTTCCCCTATCAACTCACCCCTCCACTTT
.	TRBV12-3/TRBV12-4	TRBJ1-2	TRBD1	CASSLTTGPGTGAYTF	TGTGCCAGCAGTCTAACTACCGGGCCCGGGACAGGGGCCTACACCTTC
.	TRBV12-3/TRBV12-4	TRBJ1-2	.	CASSPSGGVHTF	TGTGCCAGCAGTCCCAGCGGGGGGGTACACACCTTC
few	TRBV11-2	TRBJ1-1	.	CASSPTQGMNTEAFF	TGTGCCAGCAGCCCGACCCAGGGTATGAACACTGAAGCTTTCTTT
many	TRBV27	TRBJ1-2	TRBD1	CASSRGTDGYTF	TGTGCCAGCAGCAGGGGGACAGATGGCTACACCTTC
few	TRBV11-2	TRBJ1-1	TRBD1	CASSLRRTGGIVTEAFF	TGTGCCAGCAGCTTAAGGAGGACAGGGGGGATAGTAACTGAAGCTTTCTTT
few	TRBV10-3	TRBJ1-1	TRBD1	CAISVGQGQRNTEAFF	TGTGCCATCAGTGTGGGACAGGGACAGAGAAACACTGAAGCTTTCTTT